The sequence of this T cell receptor beta chain was determined in a study of T cells in narcolepsy. Study conclusions and caveats: Autoreactive clonotypes reportedly recurred in blood of same and different patients, not controls.

CDR1 and CDR2 from the germline V gene are SGHTA and FQGNSA. Trimming removed 3 bases from V and 6 bases from J; junction bases left unmatched: 7. The CDR3 is made up of 14 amino acids. Concerning this clone itself: The antigen remains undetermined. In the same sample, other DNA sequences code for this CDR3.

This table comes from immunoSEQ multiplex PCR, and its TCRdb copy is limited to in-frame clones, with some not included. The table shows tens of thousands of clones, with roughly 90% occurring only once. The chain uses TRBV7-2 and TRBJ2-7, with TRBD1 matching 8 bases. Sequenced input: CD45RA- memory CD4+ T cells from PBMCs. This receptor was obtained from a human donor with narcolepsy. Here the CDR3 reads CASSFKTTGGEQYF. CDR3 DNA sequence: TGTGCCAGCAGCTTCAAAACCACAGGGGGCGAGCAGTACTTC.